The TCR beta chain under discussion was sequenced for a study of cytotoxic CD8 clonotypes in ibrutinib-treated CLL. Overall study findings and caveats: Baseline clonality exceeded age-matched healthy donors and tracked circulating CD8+ T-cell counts.

Regarding this clone: What it recognizes is unknown.

This table comes from immunoSEQ multiplex PCR, and its TCRdb copy is limited to in-frame clones, with some not included. Found here are some 350,000 clones, 67% of them singletons; the top ten hold approximately 6%. The receptor's source is a human donor with chronic lymphocytic leukemia. Sequenced material: PBMCs, taken after 36 months of ibrutinib treatment.

CDR3 in amino acids: CASKSYQGLGYTF. In nucleotides, the CDR3 is TGTGCCAGCAAGAGTTACCAGGGGCTTGGCTACACCTTC. The gene calls are TRBV9 and TRBJ1-2; possible D gene TRBD1, 6 bases. Trimming removed 6 bases at V and 7 bases at J, with 16 bases between. The CDR3 loop spans 13 amino acids. Germline V gene lookup returns CDR1 SGDLS and CDR2 YYNGEE.